These T cell receptor beta chains were read from a single sample in a study of cytomegalovirus exposure and HLA in healthy donors. Measured with immunoSEQ multiplex PCR; TCRdb has only the in-frame clones, and not every one. Here the sample spans 150,000 to 200,000 clones, about four fifths being singletons. Sequencing was done on a sample of PBMCs. The receptors were gathered from a woman aged 25 to 45 in good health and CMV-seropositive. Each CDR3 is given with its conserved first and last residue. D genes are given only for firm matches. Part of the rows lack a size; the others show once, few, many or a class for expanded clones.

cdr3_nt: TGTGCCAGCAGCCTCCTTGAGACTAGCGGGAGTCACTTC; cdr3_aa: CASSLLETSGSHF; d_call: TRBD2; clone_size: .; v_call: TRBV7-9; j_call: TRBJ2-7
cdr3_nt: TGTGCCAGCAGCCTTAGCGGGGTCTTTGTGGATACGCAGTATTTT; cdr3_aa: CASSLSGVFVDTQYF; d_call: TRBD2; clone_size: .; v_call: TRBV14; j_call: TRBJ2-3
cdr3_nt: TGCGCCAGCAGCTTCGGTGGTGACTACGAGCAGTACTTC; cdr3_aa: CASSFGGDYEQYF; d_call: .; clone_size: .; v_call: TRBV5-1; j_call: TRBJ2-7
cdr3_nt: TGTGCCAGCGCACCCAGGGAGGAGAACTATGGCTACACCTTC; cdr3_aa: CASAPREENYGYTF; d_call: .; clone_size: .; v_call: TRBV6-4; j_call: TRBJ1-2
cdr3_nt: TGTGCCAGCAGCCGCTATCTCTTAGCGGGAGGGCCATACGAGCAGTACTTC; cdr3_aa: CASSRYLLAGGPYEQYF; d_call: TRBD2; clone_size: .; v_call: TRBV14; j_call: TRBJ2-7
cdr3_nt: TGTGCCAGCTCACCTGTTGGACAGGTGGGAAACACCATATATTTT; cdr3_aa: CASSPVGQVGNTIYF; d_call: TRBD1; clone_size: few; v_call: TRBV18; j_call: TRBJ1-3
cdr3_nt: TGTGCCACCAGCATCCGGGACTACTCCTTGGATGAGCAGTTCTTC; cdr3_aa: CATSIRDYSLDEQFF; d_call: TRBD2; clone_size: .; v_call: TRBV15; j_call: TRBJ2-1
cdr3_nt: TGTGCCAGCAGTCCATACAGGGACAATCAGCCCCAGCATTTT; cdr3_aa: CASSPYRDNQPQHF; d_call: .; clone_size: .; v_call: TRBV6-5; j_call: TRBJ1-5
cdr3_nt: TGCGCCAGCAGCTTATCGCCAGGCAGCGGGCAGTTCTTC; cdr3_aa: CASSLSPGSGQFF; d_call: .; clone_size: .; v_call: TRBV5-1; j_call: TRBJ2-1
cdr3_nt: TGTGCCAGTAGTACGAACAGGGGACGAACATACAATGAGCAGTTCTTC; cdr3_aa: CASSTNRGRTYNEQFF; d_call: TRBD1; clone_size: .; v_call: TRBV19; j_call: TRBJ2-1
cdr3_nt: TGTGCCAGCAGCTTAAACCCGGGTAACACTGAAGCTTTCTTT; cdr3_aa: CASSLNPGNTEAFF; d_call: .; clone_size: once; v_call: TRBV7-3; j_call: TRBJ1-1
cdr3_nt: TGTGCCACCAGCAGAGTAGCGGGGCCCGTGAACACCGGGGAGCTGTTTTTT; cdr3_aa: CATSRVAGPVNTGELFF; d_call: TRBD2; clone_size: .; v_call: TRBV15; j_call: TRBJ2-2
cdr3_nt: TGTGCCAGCAGAGGCAGGGTCAATACTGAAGCTTTCTTT; cdr3_aa: CASRGRVNTEAFF; d_call: .; clone_size: .; v_call: TRBV5-5; j_call: TRBJ1-1
cdr3_nt: TGTGCCAGCACCTGGACAGGGAAACCCTACGAGCAGTACTTC; cdr3_aa: CASTWTGKPYEQYF; d_call: TRBD1; clone_size: .; v_call: TRBV6-5; j_call: TRBJ2-7
cdr3_nt: TGTGCCAGCAGCTTAGATCCGGGGGGGCTGGGTAATGAGCAGTTCTTC; cdr3_aa: CASSLDPGGLGNEQFF; d_call: TRBD2; clone_size: .; v_call: TRBV7-2; j_call: TRBJ2-1
cdr3_nt: TGTGCCAGCAGCCCCTTAACGACAGACTATGGCTACACCTTC; cdr3_aa: CASSPLTTDYGYTF; d_call: .; clone_size: .; v_call: TRBV5-6; j_call: TRBJ1-2
cdr3_nt: TGCAGCGTTCGCCAAGCGGGAGAGCAGTTCTTC; cdr3_aa: CSVRQAGEQFF; d_call: TRBD2; clone_size: .; v_call: TRBV29-1; j_call: TRBJ2-1
cdr3_nt: TGTGCCAGCAGCTTAGTCCCAGGGATGGGGACTGAAGCTTTCTTT; cdr3_aa: CASSLVPGMGTEAFF; d_call: .; clone_size: .; v_call: TRBV7-2; j_call: TRBJ1-1
cdr3_nt: TGTGCCAGCAGCTTAGCGACAGGGTATAGCAATCAGCCCCAGCATTTT; cdr3_aa: CASSLATGYSNQPQHF; d_call: TRBD1; clone_size: .; v_call: TRBV7-8; j_call: TRBJ1-5
cdr3_nt: TGCGCCAGCAATGAAGGCGGTTCGGTTGGCTACACCTTC; cdr3_aa: CASNEGGSVGYTF; d_call: .; clone_size: .; v_call: TRBV10-2; j_call: TRBJ1-2
cdr3_nt: TGCGCCAGCAGCCAAGATTATCCCTGGACCGGGGGGAACACTGAAGCTTTCTTT; cdr3_aa: CASSQDYPWTGGNTEAFF; d_call: .; clone_size: .; v_call: TRBV4-3; j_call: TRBJ1-1
cdr3_nt: TGTGCCAGCAGTACCAGACTAGGCGTTTTGGAGCAGTACTTC; cdr3_aa: CASSTRLGVLEQYF; d_call: .; clone_size: once; v_call: TRBV6-1; j_call: TRBJ2-7
cdr3_nt: TGTGCCAGCAAGGTATGGGGACAGGGGCCCCAAGAGACCCAGTACTTC; cdr3_aa: CASKVWGQGPQETQYF; d_call: TRBD1; clone_size: .; v_call: TRBV28; j_call: TRBJ2-5
cdr3_nt: TGTGCCAGCAGTGAATCCGTCCGGGGGAGTGCAACTAATGAAAAACTGTTTTTT; cdr3_aa: CASSESVRGSATNEKLFF; d_call: .; clone_size: .; v_call: TRBV6-1; j_call: TRBJ1-4
cdr3_nt: TGTGCCAGCAGTAGATTAAGCGGGCCTAGCACAGATACGCAGTATTTT; cdr3_aa: CASSRLSGPSTDTQYF; d_call: .; clone_size: .; v_call: TRBV27; j_call: TRBJ2-3
cdr3_nt: TGCAGCGCTGACAGGGGGAGGCCAGATACGCAGTATTTT; cdr3_aa: CSADRGRPDTQYF; d_call: TRBD1; clone_size: .; v_call: TRBV29-1; j_call: TRBJ2-3
cdr3_nt: TGTGCCAGCAGCCAAGAGGGGGGACAGGTGCTCTACGAGCAGTACTTC; cdr3_aa: CASSQEGGQVLYEQYF; d_call: TRBD1; clone_size: .; v_call: TRBV4-2; j_call: TRBJ2-7
cdr3_nt: TGTGCCAGCAGCGTAGCTACGGAGTATGAGCAGTTCTTC; cdr3_aa: CASSVATEYEQFF; d_call: .; clone_size: few; v_call: TRBV9; j_call: TRBJ2-1
cdr3_nt: TGCGCCAGCAGCCAGGACCCTATTGGACTAGCCGATTCCTACGAGCAGTACTTC; cdr3_aa: CASSQDPIGLADSYEQYF; d_call: TRBD2; clone_size: few; v_call: TRBV4-1; j_call: TRBJ2-7
cdr3_nt: TGTGCCAGCAGTAGACAGGGGGCCTCCAACGTCCTGACTTTC; cdr3_aa: CASSRQGASNVLTF; d_call: TRBD1; clone_size: .; v_call: TRBV6-5; j_call: TRBJ2-6
cdr3_nt: TGTGCCAGCAAACGGGGGATCGGCTTCACTGAAGCTTTCTTT; cdr3_aa: CASKRGIGFTEAFF; d_call: .; clone_size: .; v_call: TRBV6-4; j_call: TRBJ1-1